This is a list of T cell receptor beta chains from one sample in a study of shared clonotypes between healthy human individuals. The data were produced by immunoSEQ multiplex PCR, yet TCRdb's version contains in-frame clones alone and is incomplete. This repertoire shows 1,100,000 or so clones, roughly 74% found once; its top ten account for under 0.6%. Material for sequencing was memory CD4+ T cells from PBMCs. The receptors were sampled from a young man in good health. Some clones in this sample may be carry-over from other donors' samples. Both conserved end residues are part of each CDR3. D genes are given only for firm matches. The size entry is marked missing in some rows and otherwise reads once, few, many or a size class.

>TRBV7-9|TRBJ1-1|-|TRBD1
CASSGENRGSLVTEAFF
TGTGCCAGCAGCGGGGAGAACAGGGGGAGTTTGGTTACTGAAGCTTTCTTT
>TRBV7-8|TRBJ2-5|-|TRBD2
CASSSGLAGGRETQYF
TGTGCCAGCAGCTCGGGACTAGCGGGAGGGCGAGAGACCCAGTACTTC
>TRBV6-1|TRBJ2-7|-|-
CASSDGTGREQYF
TGTGCCAGCAGTGACGGTACAGGGCGCGAGCAGTACTTC
>TRBV5-1|TRBJ2-1|-|TRBD2
CASSLSGGTGNEQFF
TGCGCCAGCAGCTTGTCGGGAGGGACTGGAAATGAGCAGTTCTTC
>TRBV27|TRBJ1-1|once|-
CASSLNSLNTEAFF
TGTGCCAGCAGTTTGAACAGCTTGAACACTGAAGCTTTCTTT
>TRBV11-1|TRBJ2-3|few|-
CASSLWGSGTDTQYF
TGTGCCAGCAGCTTATGGGGGAGCGGGACAGATACGCAGTATTTT
>TRBV5-5|TRBJ2-7|-|TRBD2
CASSLAGLAVYYEQYF
TGTGCCAGCAGCTTGGCGGGACTAGCGGTGTACTACGAGCAGTACTTC
>TRBV16|TRBJ2-1|few|-
CASSQGRLDYNEQFF
TGTGCCAGCAGCCAAGGGCGGTTGGATTACAATGAGCAGTTCTTC
>TRBV18|TRBJ2-1|-|TRBD2
CASSPLAGFRNEQFF
TGTGCCAGCTCACCCCTAGCGGGATTTAGGAATGAGCAGTTCTTC
>TRBV5-5|TRBJ2-5|-|-
CASSLMRGWQETQYF
TGTGCCAGCAGCTTGATGCGGGGTTGGCAAGAGACCCAGTACTTC
>TRBV2|TRBJ1-2|-|-
CASSEWSYGYTF
TGTGCCAGCAGTGAATGGAGTTATGGCTACACCTTC
>TRBV7-6|TRBJ2-7|-|TRBD1
CASSLAGTVSYEQYF
TGTGCCAGCAGCTTAGCTGGGACAGTGTCCTACGAGCAGTACTTC
>TRBV21-1|TRBJ1-5|-|-
CASSSGCLPSNQPQHF
TGTGCCAGCAGCAGTGGATGTCTCCCGAGCAATCAGCCCCAGCATTTT
>TRBV29-1|TRBJ2-3|once|TRBD2
CSIFSGRAGDTQYF
TGCAGCATATTTAGCGGGAGGGCCGGGGATACGCAGTATTTT
>TRBV30|TRBJ2-2|once|TRBD1
CAWSPIGQGVGELFF
TGTGCCTGGAGTCCTATAGGACAGGGCGTCGGGGAGCTGTTTTTT
>TRBV29-1|TRBJ1-5|-|-
CSALGPPNQPQHF
TGCAGCGCCTTAGGACCCCCCAATCAGCCCCAGCATTTT
>TRBV20-1|TRBJ1-1|many|-
CSARGKGRAFF
TGCAGTGCTAGAGGTAAGGGACGGGCTTTCTTT
>TRBV27|TRBJ2-7|few|-
CASSPNRDAYEQYF
TGTGCCAGCAGCCCGAACAGGGACGCCTACGAGCAGTACTTC
>TRBV11-2|TRBJ1-5|few|-
CASSLRGGQPQHF
TGTGCCAGCAGCTTAAGAGGGGGGCAGCCCCAGCATTTT
>TRBV7-2|TRBJ2-1|-|TRBD2
CASSSYLAGGSPEQFF
TGTGCCAGCAGCTCGTACTTAGCGGGAGGGAGCCCTGAGCAGTTCTTC
>TRBV7-2|TRBJ1-1|-|-
CASSLGWTEAFF
TGTGCCAGCAGCTTAGGGTGGACTGAAGCTTTCTTT